This T cell receptor beta chain is from a study of OX40 agonist ivuxolimab in advanced cancers. Turning to the study itself: The patients received agonistic anti-OX40 (CD134) antibody ivuxolimab.

Profiled with immunoSEQ multiplex PCR; TCRdb holds only in-frame clones, not every one. The table records tens of thousands of clones, around 80% of them present only once. Study outcomes and limitations: Mean expanded clone counts were higher in CD8+ than CD4+ T cells.

This clone occurred a few times. The antigen is unknown. Germline V gives CDR1 SGDLS, CDR2 YYNGEE. The CDR3 extends over 14 amino acids. V was clipped by 0 bases and J by 6 bases, with 10 bases between them. The material sequenced was CD4+ or CD8+ T cells sorted from blood, taken in a trial of the OX40 agonist ivuxolimab. This chain connects TRBV9 to TRBJ2-1; D possibly corresponds to TRBD1 (5 bases). This TCR was sampled from an adult with an advanced solid tumor such as melanoma, head and neck, liver or kidney cancer. CDR3 amino acids: CASSVDRRINEQFF. The CDR3 DNA reads TGTGCCAGCAGCGTAGACAGGCGTATCAATGAGCAGTTCTTC.